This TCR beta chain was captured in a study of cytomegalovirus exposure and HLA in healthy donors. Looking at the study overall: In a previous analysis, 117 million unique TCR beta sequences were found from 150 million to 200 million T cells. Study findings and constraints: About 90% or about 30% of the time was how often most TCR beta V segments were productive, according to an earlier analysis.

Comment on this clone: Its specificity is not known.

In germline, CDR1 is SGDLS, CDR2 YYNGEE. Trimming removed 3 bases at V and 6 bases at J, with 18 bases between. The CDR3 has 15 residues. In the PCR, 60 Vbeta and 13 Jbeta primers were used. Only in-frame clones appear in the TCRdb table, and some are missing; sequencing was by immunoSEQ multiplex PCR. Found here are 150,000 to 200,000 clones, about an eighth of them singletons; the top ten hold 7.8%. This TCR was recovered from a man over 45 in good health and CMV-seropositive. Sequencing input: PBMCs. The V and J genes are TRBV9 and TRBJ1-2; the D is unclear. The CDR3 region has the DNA TGTGCCAGCAGCGCTTGGACTGTTCTACAAGATGGCTACACCTTC. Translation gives CASSAWTVLQDGYTF.